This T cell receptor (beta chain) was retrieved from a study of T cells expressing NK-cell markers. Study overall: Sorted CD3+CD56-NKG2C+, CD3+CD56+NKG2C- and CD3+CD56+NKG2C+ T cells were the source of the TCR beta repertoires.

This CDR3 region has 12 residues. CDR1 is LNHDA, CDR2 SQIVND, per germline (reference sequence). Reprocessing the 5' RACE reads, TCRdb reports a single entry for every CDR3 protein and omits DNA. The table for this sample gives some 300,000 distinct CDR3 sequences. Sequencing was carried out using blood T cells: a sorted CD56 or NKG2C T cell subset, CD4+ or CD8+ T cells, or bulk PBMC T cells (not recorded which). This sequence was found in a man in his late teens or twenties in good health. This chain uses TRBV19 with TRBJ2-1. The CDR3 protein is CASLGGFNEQFF.